This TCR beta chain was identified in a study of graft-versus-host responses after intestinal transplantation. Looking at the study overall: Anti-thymocyte globulin was used for induction in all recipients, who then took tacrolimus and steroids for roughly three years.

The V gene end was trimmed by 0 bases and the J gene end by 9 bases; junction bases not matched to a gene: 11. There are 16 residues in the CDR3. The V gene's germline CDR1 is MGHRA and CDR2 YSYEKL. The data were produced by immunoSEQ multiplex PCR, yet TCRdb's version contains in-frame clones alone and is incomplete. The sample consists of 90,000 to 150,000 clones, 85% to 95% of them appearing once. As regards this clone: Its antigen is unknown.

This TCR came from a human donor who received an intestinal transplant. The chain employs TRBV4-1 and TRBJ2-1; 7 bases are a match to TRBD2. This material consisted of unstimulated CD8+ T cells sorted from spleen or lymph node cells, taken before intestinal transplant. The CDR3 is CASSQDVGGYQGEQFF. The CDR3, as DNA: TGCGCCAGCAGCCAAGATGTGGGAGGGTACCAAGGTGAGCAGTTCTTC.